This TCR beta chain was retrieved from a study of Graves' ophthalmopathy and Graves' hyperthyroidism. The CDR3 totals 12 residues. V lost 4 bases to trimming and J lost 2 bases, with 5 bases between them. CDR1 is PRHDT, CDR2 FYEKMQ, per germline (reference sequence). RNA served as the template for amplifying TCR beta CDR3 regions. First-round RT-PCR relied on HTBI primers, and a second-round multiplex PCR came next. TCRdb ran MiXCR on the multiplex PCR reads and lists one entry per CDR3 protein. The top ten clones hold 7% of a sample with roughly 380,000 distinct CDR3 sequences, approximately 15% of them seen once. The study's findings and limits: Most thyroid clonotypes expanded beyond 0.001 frequency were also found in blood. The model predicted progression of ophthalmopathy with a sensitivity of just over 70%, and its specificity was about 76%. In separating ophthalmopathy from stable hyperthyroidism, a 13-signature model achieved about 91% sensitivity and around 80% specificity.

Concerning this clonotype itself: As yet, its antigen is unknown.

Orbital computed tomography and thyroid ultrasound, along with TRAb, serum thyroxine and clinical symptoms, underpinned diagnosis. Sequenced sample: peripheral blood. The sequence was collected from a woman aged 18-29 years with stable Graves' hyperthyroidism. The chain couples TRBV13 to TRBJ1-1; no firm D call. In DNA form, the CDR3 reads TGTGCCAGCAGCTATGCAAACACTGAAGCTTTCTTT. Its protein is CASSYANTEAFF.